A single T cell receptor (beta chain) is shown here with its context. Only a few counts were recorded for this clone. Its antigen is still unknown. No base quality information exists; no much larger clone differs at one position. Non-adjacent lung tissue was collected from the same resection as far from the malignant lesion as possible, at a distance of at least 3 cm. Trimming costs V 0 bases and J 3 bases, and their ends lie 9 bases apart. CDR1 and CDR2 were assigned from the germline V gene (reference sequence) as LNHDA and SQIVND. Measured from the cysteine to the phenylalanine, the CDR3 is 15 residues long. Of the read, only the CDR3 DNA is kept; its 45 bases are in frame from base 1. Libraries were built with the immunoSEQ multiplex PCR assay. DNA was isolated using Qiagen DNeasy or QIAamp micro DNA kits, and TCRB was sequenced using the Adaptive Biotechnology human TCRB sequencing kit. Sequencing of TCRB libraries was performed on an Illumina MiSeq. Per the source publication's procedure: The kit provider's software was used to analyze TCRB sequence data, and Fisher's exact test was applied to assess tumor enrichment of clonotype templates. Not all clones reach the TCRdb copy of this immuneACCESS table, which keeps in-frame sequences only. Checked studies attribute under half of the gap to unresolved V genes and leave the rest unexplained. That table supplies the V and J calls and clone size; D and trimming were determined from the DNA. A total of more than 9,000 clones appear in this sample, approximately 66% of them only once. Roughly 14% of the sample belongs to the ten largest clones.

The data originate from a study of CD4 T cells in lung cancer (dated by TCRdb to between 2018 and 2021). In terms of the full investigation: The study screened blood T cells of NSCLC patients for responses to candidate mutation-encoded neoepitopes and isolated neoantigen-specific CD4+ T-cell clones and TCRs. Tumor and non-adjacent lung tissue were obtained from a few patients undergoing curative-intent resections for stage I-III non-small cell lung cancer. The patients who underwent resection had lung adenocarcinoma or squamous cell carcinoma, were aged 60 to 69 when blood was donated, and were mostly former smokers. Before blood donation, patients had received treatments including platinum chemotherapy, and some received nivolumab or pembrolizumab. Deep sequencing of TCRB was used to follow the frequency of neoantigen-specific clonotypes in tumor resections, non-adjacent lung and cultured T-cell products. Study-wide findings and limitations: Rather than memory responses to the cancer, some blood-derived responses might reflect cross-reactivity or in vitro priming of naive T cells.

The rearrangement combines TRBV19 with TRBJ1-5, with the D gene too uncertain to name. The sequence derives from a man in his 60s with non-small cell lung cancer. The sample was normal lung tissue taken away from the tumor. The bases are TGTGCCAGTAGTATAGAAAACAGTTACAATCAGCCCCAGCATTTT. It specifies CASSIENSYNQPQHF.